This T cell receptor beta chain was captured by sequencing in a study of T cell responses to AZD1222 COVID-19 vaccine. In the study overall: Pooling covered second doses at about 4 or about 12 weeks.

Assay: immunoSEQ multiplex PCR; the TCRdb copy retains only in-frame clones and omits some. The sample holds under 150,000 clones, 93% seen once. Whole-study results and caveats: Clonal diversity was possibly underestimated, and white British individuals and females predominated among donors. Dominant CD4 TCR responses targeted spike regions 160-218 and 743-854.

Remarks on this clone: The antigen is undetermined.

CDR1 is SGHRS and CDR2 is YFSETQ in the germline V gene. The ends were cut back, 5 bases at V and 0 bases at J, with 8 bases in the middle. CDR3 length equals 14 residues. The chain has TRBV5-1 and TRBJ2-2; no firm D call. The sample was peripheral blood, taken on day 0 of AZD1222 vaccination. This TCR was recovered from an adult in good health. CDR3 sequence reads: CASRSGSNTGELFF. CDR3 DNA: TGCGCCAGCAGATCTGGGTCGAACACCGGGGAGCTGTTTTTT. Drawing the rest from reference TRBV5-1 and TRBJ2-2, the complete variable domain is KAGVTQTPRYLIKTRGQQVTLSCSPISGHRSVSWYQQTPGQGLQFLFEYFSETQRNKGNFPGRFSGRQFSNSRSEMNVSTLELGDSALYLCASRSGSNTGELFFGEGSRLTVL.